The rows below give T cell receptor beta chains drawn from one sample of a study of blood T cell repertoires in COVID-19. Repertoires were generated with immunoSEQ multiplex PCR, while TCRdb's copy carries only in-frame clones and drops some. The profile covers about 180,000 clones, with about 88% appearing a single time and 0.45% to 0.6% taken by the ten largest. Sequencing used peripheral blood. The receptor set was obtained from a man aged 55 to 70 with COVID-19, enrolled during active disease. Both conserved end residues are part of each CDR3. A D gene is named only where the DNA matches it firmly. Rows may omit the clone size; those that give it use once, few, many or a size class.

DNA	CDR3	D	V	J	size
TGTGCCAGCAGGCAGCTCCAGAGGAATTCACCCCTCCACTTT	CASRQLQRNSPLHF	-	TRBV3-1/TRBV3-2	TRBJ1-6	few
TGTGCCAGCAGTCCACTAGCGGGAGGGACCTACGAGCAGTACTTC	CASSPLAGGTYEQYF	TRBD2	TRBV2	TRBJ2-7	-
TGTGCCAGCAGTCCGTTGACAGGGGGACGTGTAAACACCATATATTTT	CASSPLTGGRVNTIYF	TRBD1	TRBV27	TRBJ1-3	-
TGTGCCAGCAGCTTGGCACTGGGACAGGAGTCCTACGAGCAGTACTTC	CASSLALGQESYEQYF	TRBD1	TRBV5-5	TRBJ2-7	-
TGCAGCGTTGATGGAGAAAACACCGGGGAGCTGTTTTTT	CSVDGENTGELFF	-	TRBV29-1	TRBJ2-2	-
TGCAGTGCTAGTACTCCCTCTGGGGCCAACGTCCTGACTTTC	CSASTPSGANVLTF	-	TRBV20-1	TRBJ2-6	-
TGTGCCAGCAGGGAGACAGGGCGAAACACCATATATTTT	CASRETGRNTIYF	TRBD1	TRBV25-1	TRBJ1-3	-
TGCGCCAGCAGCTGGATACCAGGGGACACTGAAGCTTTCTTT	CASSWIPGDTEAFF	-	TRBV5-1	TRBJ1-1	-
TGCACCATTGACACTGGAGGGGGCTACACCTTC	CTIDTGGGYTF	-	TRBV29-1	TRBJ1-2	once
TGTGCCAGCAGTGCCCGACAGTATTTAGGGTTCGGAGAAGCTTTCTTT	CASSARQYLGFGEAFF	-	TRBV2	TRBJ1-1	-
TGCGCCAGCAGCCAAGAAGGGACAGGGCCTACTGAAGCTTTCTTT	CASSQEGTGPTEAFF	TRBD1	TRBV4-3	TRBJ1-1	few
TGTGCCAGCAGCTCCCCTCTAGCGGGGGGGGAGCAGTTCTTC	CASSSPLAGGEQFF	TRBD2	TRBV6-2/TRBV6-3	TRBJ2-1	-
TGCGCCAGCAGCCAAGCGGTAAGAGGCCGCTATGGCTACACCTTC	CASSQAVRGRYGYTF	-	TRBV4-3	TRBJ1-2	-
TGTGCCAGCAGTTCGCCGGGACAGAATTCACCCCTCCACTTT	CASSSPGQNSPLHF	TRBD1	TRBV28	TRBJ1-6	-
TGTGCCAGCAGTGAAGAGGTACTAGCGGGAGACAAGTACTTC	CASSEEVLAGDKYF	TRBD2	TRBV2	TRBJ2-7	-
TGTGCCACCAGTGACCGTGACAGGGGCCCCAATCAGCCCCAGCATTTT	CATSDRDRGPNQPQHF	TRBD1	TRBV24-1	TRBJ1-5	once
TGTGCCGGAGGGACAGTCCTTGCAACTAATGAAAAACTGTTTTTT	CAGGTVLATNEKLFF	TRBD1	TRBV2	TRBJ1-4	few
TGTGCCAGCAGCTTACAGGGGGATTCACCCCTCCACTTT	CASSLQGDSPLHF	TRBD1	TRBV7-2	TRBJ1-6	-
TGTGCCAGCAGCTCGGACACAATGGGGGAAAAACTGTTTTTT	CASSSDTMGEKLFF	-	TRBV5-5	TRBJ1-4	-
TGCGCCAGCAGCTTCTCCCGACAGGGGGCTGCGGGAGAGCAGTACTTC	CASSFSRQGAAGEQYF	TRBD1	TRBV5-1	TRBJ2-7	-
TGTGCCAGCAGCTTGGGCAGTGCTGGAGGCTACACCTTC	CASSLGSAGGYTF	-	TRBV11-2	TRBJ1-2	once
TGTGCCAGCAGTCTTAGCGGGGGGTTCGAGCAGTACTTC	CASSLSGGFEQYF	TRBD2	TRBV27	TRBJ2-7	-
TGTGCCAGTAGTATAGATGCGAGGGAGAGGTATGGCTACACCTTC	CASSIDARERYGYTF	-	TRBV19	TRBJ1-2	few
TGTGCCAGCATCACCGGGGCGGGGGGCTACACCTTC	CASITGAGGYTF	-	TRBV6-6	TRBJ1-2	-
TGTGCCAGCAGCGCCATGGAGGGCAGGGTCCAGCCCCAGCATTTT	CASSAMEGRVQPQHF	-	TRBV7-2	TRBJ1-5	-
TGTGCCAGCACCGAGCGGGACCGTGGGAGGGAGCAGTTCTTC	CASTERDRGREQFF	TRBD2	TRBV2	TRBJ2-1	-
TGTGCCAGCTCACTAGGACAGTTTAATTCACCCCTCCACTTT	CASSLGQFNSPLHF	-	TRBV18	TRBJ1-6	-
TGCGCCAGCAGCATGGACGGAGCTAGCAATCAGCCCCAGCATTTT	CASSMDGASNQPQHF	-	TRBV5-1	TRBJ1-5	-
TGTGCCAGCAGACTATTAGGTAGCGGGAGATACGAGCAGTACTTC	CASRLLGSGRYEQYF	TRBD2	TRBV27	TRBJ2-7	-
TGTGCCACCAGCAGATCTGCGGGGGCGATCCAAGAGACCCAGTACTTC	CATSRSAGAIQETQYF	-	TRBV15	TRBJ2-5	-
TGTGCCAGTAGTATACAGCATTCAGGAAAACTGTTTTTT	CASSIQHSGKLFF	-	TRBV19	TRBJ1-4	-
TGTGCCAGCAGTTACACCAACAGGGGCGGCACTGAAGCTTTCTTT	CASSYTNRGGTEAFF	TRBD1	TRBV6-6	TRBJ1-1	-
TGTGCCAGCAGCCAAGGGGTGCAGGGAGGCTACACCTTC	CASSQGVQGGYTF	-	TRBV3-1/TRBV3-2	TRBJ1-2	-
TGTGCCAGCCGGGTGGATGAGCAGTTCTTC	CASRVDEQFF	-	TRBV6-8	TRBJ2-1	-
TGTGCCAGCAGTTTCAACAGGGACTATGGCTACACCTTC	CASSFNRDYGYTF	-	TRBV28	TRBJ1-2	-
TGTGCCAGCAGCTTACCAGGCAATTCACCCCTCCACTTT	CASSLPGNSPLHF	-	TRBV7-2	TRBJ1-6	once
TGTGCCTGGAGTGTACGACTCCAAGAGACCCAGTACTTC	CAWSVRLQETQYF	-	TRBV30	TRBJ2-5	-
TGTGCCAGTACTACAGGGGGCGGGGAAGCTTTCTTT	CASTTGGGEAFF	TRBD1	TRBV28	TRBJ1-1	once
TGTGCCAGCAGTCCAACTAGCGCGGGGATGTTTAGCTCCTACAATGAGCAGTTCTTC	CASSPTSAGMFSSYNEQFF	TRBD2	TRBV27	TRBJ2-1	-
TGTGCCAGCAGTACAGGACAGGGGCACACTGAAGCTTTCTTT	CASSTGQGHTEAFF	TRBD1	TRBV27	TRBJ1-1	-
TGTGCCAGCAGCTTTGGGACAGGGGGCATCGGGACTGAAGCTTTCTTT	CASSFGTGGIGTEAFF	TRBD1	TRBV11-3	TRBJ1-1	-